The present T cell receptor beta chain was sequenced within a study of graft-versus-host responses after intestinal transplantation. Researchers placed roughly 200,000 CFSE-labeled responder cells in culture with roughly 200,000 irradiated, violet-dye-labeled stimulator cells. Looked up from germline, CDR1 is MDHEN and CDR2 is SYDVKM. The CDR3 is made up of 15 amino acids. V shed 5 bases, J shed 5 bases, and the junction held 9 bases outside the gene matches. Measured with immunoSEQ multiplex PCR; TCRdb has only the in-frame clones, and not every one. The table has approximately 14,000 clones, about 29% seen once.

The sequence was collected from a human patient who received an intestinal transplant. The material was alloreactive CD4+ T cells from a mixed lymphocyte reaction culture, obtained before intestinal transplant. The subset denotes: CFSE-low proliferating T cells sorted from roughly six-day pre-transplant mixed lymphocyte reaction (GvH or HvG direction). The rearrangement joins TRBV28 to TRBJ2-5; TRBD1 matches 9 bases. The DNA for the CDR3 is TGTGCCAGCAGTCCCGGGGACAGGGAGAGGGAGACCCAGTACTTC. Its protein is CASSPGDRERETQYF.